This T cell receptor (beta chain) was found in a study of lymphopenia after photon versus proton radiotherapy. Study observations and caveats: A bigger post-nadir fall in TCR diversity correlated inversely with survival time in deceased patients. Photon-treated patients lost naive T cells and TCR diversity; proton-treated stayed stable. Post-nadir diversity loss with photons came from oligoclonal expansion, particularly CD8+ Temra cells. Better survival with proton therapy was suggested as possible, not demonstrated.

Unmatched junction bases numbered 10, after V lost 5 bases and J lost 4 bases. The CDR3 contains 15 residues. Germline lookup yields CDR1 SGHAT and CDR2 FQNNGV. Measured with immunoSEQ multiplex PCR; TCRdb has only the in-frame clones, and not every one. The repertoire holds tens of thousands of clones, with around four fifths as singletons. Details on this clone: What it binds is not known.

This clonotype originated in a man between 60 and 75 years old with pancreatic cancer. This material consisted of peripheral blood, taken from a patient treated with proton-based radiotherapy. The chain combines TRBV11-2 with TRBJ2-7; 8 nucleotides agree with TRBD2. CDR3 bases: TGTGCCAGCAGCCATCGACTAGCGAGACCTTACGAGCAGTACTTC. It yields the protein CASSHRLARPYEQYF.